The next 32 T cell receptor beta chains were all read from a single sample in a study of cytomegalovirus exposure and HLA in healthy donors. Primers included in the PCR were 60 Vbeta and 13 Jbeta primers. Libraries were prepared by immunoSEQ multiplex PCR; TCRdb keeps only in-frame clonotypes and omits some of them. The sample includes approximately 150,000 clones, roughly four fifths of them seen just once. The sample comprised PBMCs. The receptors here all came from a woman aged 18-29 years in good health and CMV-seropositive.

V is TRBV7-9 and J is TRBJ1-5; perhaps TRBD1 as D (6 bases). The CDR3 is 14 residues long. V shed 5 bases and J shed 2 bases, with 10 bases lying between them. CDR1 and CDR2 from the germline V gene are SEHNR and FQNEAQ (reference sequence). The CDR3 DNA reads as TGTGCCAGCAGCCGGGACAATGGCAATCAGCCCCAGCATTTT. Translated: CASSRDNGNQPQHF.

V and J are TRBV4-1 and TRBJ2-5; the D is unclear. CDR1 is MGHRA, CDR2 YSYEKL, per germline. The CDR3 runs to 13 residues. The germline V and J ends were trimmed by 3 bases and 4 bases, with 9 bases remaining between them. The CDR3, as DNA: TGCGCCAGCAGCCAGCCTGGCCGAGAGACCCAGTACTTC. This translates into CASSQPGRETQYF.

V gene TRBV4-2 combines with J gene TRBJ2-6, with D possibly TRBD1 on 6 matching bases. This CDR3 spans 20 amino acids. Trimming left V 3 bases short and J 1 base short, with 22 bases between. CDR1 is LGHNA and CDR2 is YNFKEQ in the germline V gene. Here the CDR3 DNA reads TGTGCCAGCAGCCAGGACTTGGTGGTCAGGGGATTTTCTGGGGCCAACGTCCTGACTTTC. Encoded protein: CASSQDLVVRGFSGANVLTF.

V usage is TRBV9 and J usage is TRBJ2-3; D remains unclear. The CDR3 has 14 residues. Deletions cut 0 bases from V and 4 bases from J, with 9 bases between. Germline V gives CDR1 SGDLS, CDR2 YYNGEE. The CDR3 sequence is CASSVELDPDTQYF. Here the CDR3 DNA reads TGTGCCAGCAGCGTAGAGCTAGATCCAGATACGCAGTATTTT.

The gene calls are TRBV4-1 and TRBJ2-2, with D uncertain. Trimming shortened V by 7 bases and J by 8 bases, and 17 bases separated the two germline ends. The CDR3 totals 14 residues. The V gene's germline CDR1 is MGHRA and CDR2 YSYEKL. In DNA, the CDR3 is TGCGCCAGCACACTGGGCCAGACCGCGGGGGAGCTGTTTTTT. Its translation: CASTLGQTAGELFF.

Remarks on this clone: This may come from a read error, since a much larger clone is one base off. J is TRBJ2-5 and V is TRBV10-3, with 13 positions matching TRBD2. CDR3 size: 15 residues. The V gene's germline CDR1 is ENHRY and CDR2 SYGVKD. The CDR3 nucleotides read TGTGCCAGCAGTGAACTAGCGGGGGGGCAAGAGACCCAGTACTTC. As protein: CASSELAGGQETQYF.

This chain uses TRBV6-6 with TRBJ2-1, with a tentative D call TRBD2 (6 bases). In germline, CDR1 is MNHNY, CDR2 SVGAGI (reference sequence). The CDR3 sequence is 12 residues long. Trimming stripped 4 bases from V and 12 bases from J, with 13 bases between. The CDR3 here is CASSSTSIGQFF. Written as DNA, the CDR3 is TGTGCCAGCAGTTCGACTAGTATTGGGCAGTTCTTC.

J is TRBJ2-3 and V is TRBV6-5; 7 bases are shared with TRBD2. The CDR3 has 15 residues. J was trimmed by 6 bases and V by 3 bases; bases with no gene match: 9. Germline V gene sequence: CDR1 MNHEY, CDR2 SVGAGI. In nucleotides, the CDR3 is TGTGCCAGCAGTTATCTTAGCGGGCGGGCGGATACGCAGTATTTT. Translation gives CASSYLSGRADTQYF.

This clone has a handful of counts. J is TRBJ1-2 and V is TRBV30; D gene ambiguous. This CDR3 region has 14 residues. Germline loops: CDR1 GTSNPN, CDR2 SVGIG (reference sequence). V was clipped by 3 bases and J by 2 bases, with 13 bases between them. This CDR3 reads CAWRRVLPNYGYTF. For the CDR3, the DNA is TGTGCCTGGAGGCGTGTCTTACCGAACTATGGCTACACCTTC.

This clone was detected only a few times. The chain is built from TRBV9 and TRBJ1-1; 10 bases map to TRBD1. CDR1 and CDR2 from the germline V gene are SGDLS and YYNGEE. The trim removed 4 bases at V and 5 bases at J, leaving 8 bases unmatched. CDR3 length: 15 amino acids. As DNA, the CDR3 is TGTGCCAGCAGCCCTCCGACAGGGGGCAGGACTGAAGCTTTCTTT. Translation gives CASSPPTGGRTEAFF.

For this clone: This same CDR3 is encoded by further DNA sequences in the sample. This sequence joins TRBV28 and TRBJ2-5; perhaps TRBD1 as D (6 bases). Germline CDR1 and CDR2: MDHEN and SYDVKM. The CDR3 covers 17 residues. V gave up 5 bases and J gave up 3 bases, with 22 bases separating them. The CDR3 region is CASSQQIQGSWEETQYF. The CDR3 DNA is TGTGCCAGCAGTCAACAAATACAGGGAAGTTGGGAAGAGACCCAGTACTTC.

Written as DNA, the CDR3 is TGTGCCAGCAGCCCCCCAGGGGCGCGCACTGAAGCTTTCTTT. Translation gives CASSPPGARTEAFF. This chain links TRBV7-2 with TRBJ1-1; D may be TRBD1 (6 bases). Trimming pared 5 bases from V and 4 bases from J, leaving 14 bases between. The CDR3 is made up of 14 amino acids. The germline V gene encodes CDR1 SGHTA and CDR2 FQGNSA. The full variable domain, completed using reference TRBV7-2 and TRBJ1-1, is GAGVSQSPSNKVTEKGKDVELRCDPISGHTALYWYRQSLGQGLEFLIYFQGNSAPDKSGLPSDRFSAERTGGSVSTLTIQRTQQEDSAVYLCASSPPGARTEAFFGQGTRLTVV.

V and J are TRBV5-1 and TRBJ1-4; the D gene is possibly TRBD1 (5 bases). The CDR3 has 15 amino acids. Trimming took off 3 bases at V and 3 bases at J, with 12 bases between the two ends. Germline assignment: CDR1 SGHRS and CDR2 YFSETQ. CDR3 region: CASSWGVGSNEKLFF. The CDR3 DNA reads TGCGCCAGCAGCTGGGGGGTAGGGTCTAATGAAAAACTGTTTTTT. Variable domain in full (rest from reference TRBV5-1 and TRBJ1-4): KAGVTQTPRYLIKTRGQQVTLSCSPISGHRSVSWYQQTPGQGLQFLFEYFSETQRNKGNFPGRFSGRQFSNSRSEMNVSTLELGDSALYLCASSWGVGSNEKLFFGSGTQLSVL.

The chain uses TRBV7-3 and TRBJ2-2, with 9 bases aligning to TRBD2. This CDR3 spans 16 amino acids. Germline V CDR1 and CDR2: SGHTA, FQGTGA. Germline trimming cut 0 bases from V and 4 bases from J; bases unmatched to any gene: 3. DNA for the CDR3: TGTGCCAGCAGCTTAACCGGTAGCGGGGGCACCGGGGAGCTGTTTTTT. Its protein is CASSLTGSGGTGELFF.

V and J are TRBV7-9 and TRBJ2-1, with TRBD2 as a possible D gene (6 bases). The CDR3 runs 14 residues. The germline V gene has CDR1 SEHNR and CDR2 FQNEAQ (reference sequence). Trimming stripped 8 bases from V and 9 bases from J, with 20 bases between. The CDR3 here is CASRELYEAGEQFF. For the CDR3, the DNA is TGTGCCAGCCGGGAGCTATACGAGGCGGGTGAGCAGTTCTTC.

This clone was counted once. This rearrangement joins TRBV27 to TRBJ2-5; the D gene is possibly TRBD1 (5 bases). Germline V gene lookup returns CDR1 MNHEY and CDR2 SMNVEV (reference sequence). The CDR3 totals 13 residues. The ends were cut back, 6 bases at V and 1 base at J, with 9 bases in the middle. Written as DNA, the CDR3 is TGTGCCAGCAGGGTGACAGTCCAAGAGACCCAGTACTTC. Amino acids: CASRVTVQETQYF.

The count of this clone is one. The chain carries TRBV2 and TRBJ2-1; 7 bases are shared with TRBD1. V lost 6 bases to trimming and J lost 6 bases; unmatched junction nucleotides: 8. CDR3 length: 14 residues. Germline CDR1 reads SNHLY; CDR2 reads FYNNEI. The CDR3 DNA reads as TGTGCCAGCAGACTCAGGGGGACCTCCAATGAGCAGTTCTTC. This codes for CASRLRGTSNEQFF.

V usage is TRBV5-1 and J usage is TRBJ2-7, with TRBD2 matching over 15 bases. Germline CDR1 reads SGHRS; CDR2 reads YFSETQ. The CDR3 contains 18 residues. V trimming: 4 bases; J trimming: 5 bases; junction bases outside the gene matches: 13. The CDR3 here is CASSLGLAGGLSPHEQYF. As DNA, the CDR3 is TGCGCCAGCAGCCTGGGACTAGCGGGGGGCCTCTCCCCGCACGAGCAGTACTTC.

This chain uses TRBV30 with TRBJ1-2; 10 nucleotides agree with TRBD1. Trimming at V came to 2 bases and at J to 6 bases, leaving 9 bases not matched to a gene. CDR1 and CDR2 from the germline V gene are GTSNPN and SVGIG (reference sequence). This CDR3 spans 15 amino acids. The CDR3 sequence: CAWSPPDRGVHGYTF. The DNA of the CDR3 is TGTGCCTGGAGTCCACCGGACAGGGGGGTCCATGGCTACACCTTC.

The gene calls are TRBV18 and TRBJ2-7, with 8 bases identical to TRBD1. The ends lost 2 bases at V and 3 bases at J; junction bases unmatched: 3. The CDR3 sequence is 14 residues long. Germline CDR1 and CDR2: KGHSH and LQKENI. CDR3 sequence: CASSPGQGNYEQYF. CDR3 coding DNA: TGTGCCAGCTCACCAGGACAGGGAAACTACGAGCAGTACTTC.

The chain has TRBV7-3 and TRBJ2-3; D remains ambiguous. This CDR3 spans 13 amino acids. V lost 3 bases to trimming and J lost 4 bases, with 8 bases between them. Per germline, CDR1 SGHTA and CDR2 FQGTGA. CDR3 protein: CASSFSRADTQYF. The CDR3 nucleotides are TGTGCCAGCAGCTTTTCTCGGGCAGATACGCAGTATTTT.

The chain joins TRBV7-6 to TRBJ1-1; unclear D gene. The germline V gene encodes CDR1 SGHVS and CDR2 FNYEAQ. V shed 5 bases and J shed 3 bases, with 13 bases lying between them. CDR3 length: 14 residues. This CDR3 is CASSHSTRDTEAFF. The CDR3, as DNA: TGTGCCAGCAGCCACAGTACGAGGGACACTGAAGCTTTCTTT.

The genes are TRBV23-1 and TRBJ2-3, with D maybe TRBD1 (6 bases). TRBV23-1 counts as an open reading frame of uncertain function. The germline V and J ends were trimmed by 2 bases and 14 bases, with 20 bases remaining between them. The CDR3 is made up of 14 amino acids. The CDR3 loop is CASSQRTVGGRGYF. The CDR3 DNA is TGCGCCAGCAGTCAAAGGACAGTCGGAGGCCGTGGGTATTTT.

This clone was seen only once. The chain links TRBV28 to TRBJ2-7; D gene unclear. The V end lost 3 bases, the J end lost 0 bases, and 9 bases lay between the germline ends. The CDR3 extends over 14 amino acids. The germline V gene has CDR1 MDHEN and CDR2 SYDVKM. Here the CDR3 reads CASSFLLSSYEQYF. The CDR3 bases are TGTGCCAGCAGTTTCCTACTCTCCTCCTACGAGCAGTACTTC.

V is TRBV6-5 and J is TRBJ1-2, with 7 positions matching TRBD1. The trim removed 4 bases at V and 4 bases at J, leaving 9 bases unmatched. The CDR3 sequence is 15 residues long. Looked up from germline, CDR1 is MNHEY and CDR2 is SVGAGI. CDR3 DNA sequence: TGTGCCAGCAGTTTCATTGGGACAGCTAGCTATGGCTACACCTTC. Translating it yields CASSFIGTASYGYTF.

V and J are TRBV5-1 and TRBJ2-3; a weak D match, TRBD1 (6 bases). This CDR3 comprises 13 residues. The V gene's germline CDR1 is SGHRS and CDR2 YFSETQ. V lost 1 base to trimming and J lost 4 bases, with 7 bases between them. CDR3 amino acids: CASSLQGPDTQYF. DNA for the CDR3: TGCGCCAGCAGCTTGCAGGGGCCAGATACGCAGTATTTT.

The chain joins TRBV7-9 to TRBJ2-5, with 7 bases fitting TRBD1. The J call may be wrong; the DNA end is better matched by TRBJ2-7. CDR3 length: 14 residues. Per germline, CDR1 SEHNR and CDR2 FQNEAQ (reference sequence). CDR3 sequence: CASSKQGTPYEQYF. The CDR3 DNA reads as TGTGCCAGCAGCAAACAGGGGACCCCCTACGAGCAGTACTTC.

The chain joins TRBV27 to TRBJ1-1, with D possibly matching TRBD1 (5 bases). This CDR3 has 14 residues. Germline values: CDR1 MNHEY, CDR2 SMNVEV (reference sequence). The ends were cut back, 3 bases at V and 4 bases at J, with 12 bases in the middle. The CDR3 DNA reads TGTGCCAGCAGTTTTTGGGAGGGGAGCACTGAAGCTTTCTTT. Its translation is CASSFWEGSTEAFF.

The gene calls are TRBV6-1 and TRBJ2-7; weak D call: TRBD2 (7 bases). The germline gives CDR1 MNHNS, CDR2 SASEGT. The CDR3 contains 14 residues. The V gene lost 6 bases and the J gene lost 0 bases, with 12 bases spanning the gap. CDR3 sequence: CASSPRGASYEQYF. The CDR3 nucleotides are TGTGCCAGCAGCCCCCGGGGGGCCTCCTACGAGCAGTACTTC.

The CDR3 sequence is CASRWSTNTEAFF. In nucleotides, the CDR3 is TGTGCCAGCAGATGGAGTACAAACACTGAAGCTTTCTTT. The rearrangement uses TRBV7-8 and TRBJ1-1; D not certain. CDR3 length: 13 residues. Between the trimmed V and J ends, which lost 6 bases and 2 bases, there was a span of 10 bases. Germline V lookup: CDR1 SGHVS, CDR2 FQNEAQ.

This sequence joins TRBV7-9 and TRBJ1-3; weak D call: TRBD1 (5 bases). The CDR3 is made up of 15 amino acids. V lost 5 bases to trimming and J lost 0 bases, with 11 bases between them. From germline, CDR1 is SEHNR and CDR2 FQNEAQ (reference sequence). CDR3 sequence reads: CASSRWGDSGNTIYF. In DNA, the CDR3 is TGTGCCAGCAGCCGTTGGGGGGACTCTGGAAACACCATATATTTT.

This rearrangement joins TRBV5-6 to TRBJ2-5, with D unresolved. The length of the CDR3 is 13 residues. The germline gives CDR1 SGHDT, CDR2 YYEEEE. The ends were cut back, 2 bases at V and 5 bases at J, with 10 bases in the middle. The CDR3: CASSFRGPETQYF. In DNA, the CDR3 is TGTGCCAGCAGCTTCAGAGGTCCGGAGACCCAGTACTTC.